This T cell receptor beta chain was found in a study of cytomegalovirus exposure and HLA in healthy donors. The primer mix had 60 Vbeta and 13 Jbeta primers. The table came from immunoSEQ multiplex PCR; TCRdb's copy has only in-frame clones and leaves some out. Here the sample spans about 180,000 clones, about 80% being singletons. In germline, CDR1 is SGHTS, CDR2 YDEGEE. The CDR3 loop spans 15 amino acids. V was clipped by 5 bases and J by 0 bases, with 11 bases between them. Sequenced sample: PBMCs. This clonotype originated in a man between 25 and 39 years old in good health and CMV-seronegative. The chain carries TRBV5-8 and TRBJ2-2; a weak D match, TRBD2 (5 bases). The CDR3 reads CASSFGNTNTGELFF. Here the CDR3 DNA reads TGTGCCAGCAGTTTCGGGAATACGAACACCGGGGAGCTGTTTTTT.